The T cell receptor beta chain under discussion was sequenced for a study of molecular identifiers for immune sequencing clone quantification (dated by TCRdb to the late 2010s). In terms of the full investigation: For a replicate experiment, RNA from roughly 20,000 or 100,000 naive CD8 T cells was divided into five aliquots, and four of the five aliquots were sequenced. This methods study used CD8 T cells to benchmark TCR RNA copy counting and molecular-identifier clustering-based TCR repertoire sequencing (MIDCIRS). The paper as a whole reports these results and caveats: Highly expanded clone sizes could be underestimated because identical TCR molecules may share a barcode. In CMV-specific effector cells, clones with more than 20 RNA copies contained over 98% of molecules, whereas in naive cells such clones contained under 1% of molecules. Spiked-in Jurkat TCR RNA equivalent to a single cell was reported to be detectable even among over 800,000 naive CD8 T cells. Spiked-in Jurkat TCR RNA (roughly 10 copies' worth), which is not part of the donor repertoire, was contained in the naive libraries. Modeling gave around 2.7 recovered TCR RNA copies per cell versus about ten by digital PCR, implying about 30% capture efficiency. When barcode sub-clustering was omitted, TCR diversity was inflated by chimeric consensus sequences, with chimeras reaching as high as 47%.

Trimming takes 8 bases off V and 4 bases off J; junction bases not matched to a gene: 9. Based on the germline V gene, the CDR1 and CDR2 sequences are MGHDK and SYGVNS. The CDR3 runs 14 residues from the cysteine to the phenylalanine. Just the 42-base CDR3 DNA is kept, in frame starting at base 1. This clonotype was detected many times. This receptor's antigen is unknown. No qualities accompany the bases; no much larger clone lies one base away. The library was obtained by PCR. The listed sequencing device is NextSeq 500. Bulk TCR libraries were prepared as previously described, using TCR primers listed in Table S5. The Qiagen AllPrep DNA/RNA kit was used to purify total RNA. Before analysis, reads from multiple sequencing runs of the same library were pooled. Concerning the study's data processing: Only reads with exact TCR constant sequence were kept, trimmed to 150 nt, and grouped by their 12-nt molecular barcodes. Reads inside each barcode group were sub-clustered using a 15% Levenshtein threshold, and a quality-weighted consensus sequence was constructed for each RNA molecule. Non-functional sequences were excluded, and lower-count sequences lying one edit away from another sequence were also excluded. Based on a fit of two negative binomial distributions, barcode sub-clusters having less than 20% of the maximum read count were discarded. The public reads were run again by TCRdb, first through fastp at Q25 and then through MiXCR, and only productive beta chains were kept. Under each unique CDR3 protein, matching rows form one entry showing the most common genes and DNA. The V and J calls were not made by the authors but by TCRdb's processing. This sample holds over 550,000 distinct CDR3 sequences; roughly 23% were observed only once. The ten largest account for about 0.81% of the sample.

Libraries of naive CD8 T cells were generated from roughly 21,000 to 960,000 sorted cells, with 10%, 30% or 50% of the purified RNA used. On a BD FACSAria II, naive CD8 T cells were FACS-sorted as CD8+CD4-CCR7+CD45RA+ and collected into RLT Plus buffer. To test detection sensitivity, Jurkat RNA equivalent to more than 9 TCR copies was spiked into samples of roughly 18,000-1,100,000 naive CD8 T cells. CD8 T cells were enriched with RosetteSep CD8+ T Cell Enrichment Cocktail and Ficoll-Paque, followed by ACK red cell lysis. This TCR was sampled from a human donor in good health. Some libraries in this study had Jurkat cell RNA spiked in. The chain couples TRBV25-1 to TRBJ2-7; 9 bases in between match TRBD1. The sample comprised naive CD8+ T cells from blood, with Jurkat cell RNA spiked in. Sample cell subset or site, as interpreted from the label and publication: FACS-sorted CD8+CD4-CCR7+CD45RA+ naive T cells. The DNA sequence is given as TGTGCCAGCCCGCACTGGACAGGGGATTACGAGCAGTACTTC. Protein translation: CASPHWTGDYEQYF.